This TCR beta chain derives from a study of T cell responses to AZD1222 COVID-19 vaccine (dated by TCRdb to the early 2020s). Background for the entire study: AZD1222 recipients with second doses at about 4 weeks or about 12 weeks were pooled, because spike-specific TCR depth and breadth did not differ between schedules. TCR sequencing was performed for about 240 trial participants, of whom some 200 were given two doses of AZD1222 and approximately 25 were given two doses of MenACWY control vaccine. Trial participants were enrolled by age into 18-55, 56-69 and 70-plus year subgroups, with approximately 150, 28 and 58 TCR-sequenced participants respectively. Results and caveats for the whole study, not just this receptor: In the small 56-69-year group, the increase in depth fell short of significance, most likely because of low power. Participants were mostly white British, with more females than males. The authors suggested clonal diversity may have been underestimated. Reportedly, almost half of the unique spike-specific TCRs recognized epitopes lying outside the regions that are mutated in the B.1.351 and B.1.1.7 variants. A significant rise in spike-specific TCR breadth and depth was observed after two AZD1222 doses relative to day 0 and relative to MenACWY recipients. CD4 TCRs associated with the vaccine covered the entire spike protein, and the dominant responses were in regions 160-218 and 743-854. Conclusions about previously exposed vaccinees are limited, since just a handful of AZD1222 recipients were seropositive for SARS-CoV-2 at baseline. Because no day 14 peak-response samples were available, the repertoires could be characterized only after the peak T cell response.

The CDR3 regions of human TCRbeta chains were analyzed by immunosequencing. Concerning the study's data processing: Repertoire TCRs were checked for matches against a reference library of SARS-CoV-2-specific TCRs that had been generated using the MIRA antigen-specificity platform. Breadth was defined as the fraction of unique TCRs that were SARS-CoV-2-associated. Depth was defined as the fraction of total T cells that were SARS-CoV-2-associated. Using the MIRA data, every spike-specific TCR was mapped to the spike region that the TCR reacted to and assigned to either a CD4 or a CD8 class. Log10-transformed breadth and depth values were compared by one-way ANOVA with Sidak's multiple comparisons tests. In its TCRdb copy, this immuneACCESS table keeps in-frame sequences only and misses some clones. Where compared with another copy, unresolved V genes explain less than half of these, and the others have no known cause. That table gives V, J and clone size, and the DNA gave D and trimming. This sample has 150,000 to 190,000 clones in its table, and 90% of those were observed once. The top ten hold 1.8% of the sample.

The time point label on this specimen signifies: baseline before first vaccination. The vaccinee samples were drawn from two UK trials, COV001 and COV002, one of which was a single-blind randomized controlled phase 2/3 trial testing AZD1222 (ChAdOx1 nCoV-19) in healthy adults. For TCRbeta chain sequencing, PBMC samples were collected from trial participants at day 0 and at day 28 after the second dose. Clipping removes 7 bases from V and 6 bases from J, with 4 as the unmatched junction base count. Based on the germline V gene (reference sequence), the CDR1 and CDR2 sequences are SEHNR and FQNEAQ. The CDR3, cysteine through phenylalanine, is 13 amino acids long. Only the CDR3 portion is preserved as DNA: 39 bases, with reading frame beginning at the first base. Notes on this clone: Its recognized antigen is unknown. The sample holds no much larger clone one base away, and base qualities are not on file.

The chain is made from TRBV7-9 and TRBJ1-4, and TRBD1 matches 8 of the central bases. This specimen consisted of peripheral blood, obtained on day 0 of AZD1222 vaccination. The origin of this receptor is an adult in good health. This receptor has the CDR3 CASTRGPDEKLFF. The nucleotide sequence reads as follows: TGTGCCAGCACCAGGGGGCCGGATGAAAAACTGTTTTTT.